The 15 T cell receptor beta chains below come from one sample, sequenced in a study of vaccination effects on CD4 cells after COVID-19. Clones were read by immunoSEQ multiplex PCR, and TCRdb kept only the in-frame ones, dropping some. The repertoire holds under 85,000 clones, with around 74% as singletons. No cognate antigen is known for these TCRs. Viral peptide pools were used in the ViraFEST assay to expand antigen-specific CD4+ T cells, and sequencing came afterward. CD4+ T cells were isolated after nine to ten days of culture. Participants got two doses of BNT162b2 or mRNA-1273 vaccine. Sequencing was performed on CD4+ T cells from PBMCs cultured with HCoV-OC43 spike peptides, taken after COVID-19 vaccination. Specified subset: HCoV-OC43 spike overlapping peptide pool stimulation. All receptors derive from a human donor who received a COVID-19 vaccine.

The DNA for the CDR3 is TGTGCCAGCAGTGAGAGGGGAGTAAACACTGAAGCTTTCTTT. This codes for CASSERGVNTEAFF. The chain combines TRBV2 with TRBJ1-1; weak D call: TRBD1 (5 bases). Germline V gives CDR1 SNHLY, CDR2 FYNNEI. Trimming removed 3 bases at V and 2 bases at J, with 10 bases between. The CDR3 runs to 14 residues.

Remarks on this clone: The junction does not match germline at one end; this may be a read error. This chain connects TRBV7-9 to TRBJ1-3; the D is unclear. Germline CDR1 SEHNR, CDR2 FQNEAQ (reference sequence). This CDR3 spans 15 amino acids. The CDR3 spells CASSSSAYSGSTIYF. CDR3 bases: TGTGCCAGCAGCTCTTCAGCGTACTCTGGAAGCACCATATATTTT.

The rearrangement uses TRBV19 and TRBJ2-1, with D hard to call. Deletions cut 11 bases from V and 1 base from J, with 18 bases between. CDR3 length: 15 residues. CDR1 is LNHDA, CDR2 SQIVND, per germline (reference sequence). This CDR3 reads CAPSPPHPSYNEQFF. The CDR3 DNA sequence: TGTGCCCCCTCCCCCCCCCACCCTTCCTACAATGAGCAGTTCTTC. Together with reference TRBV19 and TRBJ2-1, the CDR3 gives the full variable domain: DGGITQSPKYLFRKEGQNVTLSCEQNLNHDAMYWYRQDPGQGLRLIYYSQIVNDFQKGDIAEGYSVSREKKESFPLTVTSAQKNPTAFYLCAPSPPHPSYNEQFFGPGTRLTVL.

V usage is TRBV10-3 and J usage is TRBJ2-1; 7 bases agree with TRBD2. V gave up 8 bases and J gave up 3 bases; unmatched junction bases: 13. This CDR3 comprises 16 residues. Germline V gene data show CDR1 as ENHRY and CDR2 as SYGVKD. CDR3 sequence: CAIGVGRTGGYNEQFF. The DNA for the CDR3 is TGTGCCATCGGGGTAGGGAGAACGGGGGGCTACAATGAGCAGTTCTTC.

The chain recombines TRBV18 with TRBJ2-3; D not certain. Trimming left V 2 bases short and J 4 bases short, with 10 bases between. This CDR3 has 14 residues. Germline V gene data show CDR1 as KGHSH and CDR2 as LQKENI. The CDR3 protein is CASSPMKGSDTQYF. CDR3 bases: TGTGCCAGCTCACCAATGAAGGGATCAGATACGCAGTATTTT.

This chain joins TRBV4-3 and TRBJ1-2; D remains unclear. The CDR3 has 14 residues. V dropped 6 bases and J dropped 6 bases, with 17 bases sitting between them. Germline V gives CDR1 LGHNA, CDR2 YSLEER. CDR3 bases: TGCGCCAGCAGTTTTACCACCCGGACCCATGGCTACACCTTC. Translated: CASSFTTRTHGYTF.

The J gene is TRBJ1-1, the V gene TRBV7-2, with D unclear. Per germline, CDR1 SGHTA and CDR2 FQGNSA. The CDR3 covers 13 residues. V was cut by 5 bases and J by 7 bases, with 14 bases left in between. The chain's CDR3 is CASSPRSRGEAFF. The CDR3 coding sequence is TGTGCCAGCAGCCCCCGGTCCAGAGGTGAAGCTTTCTTT.

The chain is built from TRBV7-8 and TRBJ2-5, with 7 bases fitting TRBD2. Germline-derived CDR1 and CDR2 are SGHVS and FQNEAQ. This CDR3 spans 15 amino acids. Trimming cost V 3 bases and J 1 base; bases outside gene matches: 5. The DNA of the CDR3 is TGTGCCAGCAGCTTGCCGGGACTAACCCAAGAGACCCAGTACTTC. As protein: CASSLPGLTQETQYF.

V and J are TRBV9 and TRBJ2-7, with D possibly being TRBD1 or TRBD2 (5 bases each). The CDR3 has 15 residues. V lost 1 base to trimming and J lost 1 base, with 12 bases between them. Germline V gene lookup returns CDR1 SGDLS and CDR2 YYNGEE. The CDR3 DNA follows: TGTGCCAGCAGCGTAAATCGGGACGGATCCTACGAGCAGTACGTC. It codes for CASSVNRDGSYEQYV.

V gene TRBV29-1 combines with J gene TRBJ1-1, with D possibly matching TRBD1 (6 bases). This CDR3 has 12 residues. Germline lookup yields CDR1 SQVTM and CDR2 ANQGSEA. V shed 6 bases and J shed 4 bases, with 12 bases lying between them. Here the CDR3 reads CSVAQGPTEAFF. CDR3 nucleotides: TGCAGCGTGGCACAGGGACCCACTGAAGCTTTCTTT. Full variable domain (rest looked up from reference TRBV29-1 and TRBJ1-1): SAVISQKPSRDICQRGTSLTIQCQVDSQVTMMFWYRQQPGQSLTLIATANQGSEATYESGFVIDKFPISRPNLTFSTLTVSNMSPEDSSIYLCSVAQGPTEAFFGQGTRLTVV.

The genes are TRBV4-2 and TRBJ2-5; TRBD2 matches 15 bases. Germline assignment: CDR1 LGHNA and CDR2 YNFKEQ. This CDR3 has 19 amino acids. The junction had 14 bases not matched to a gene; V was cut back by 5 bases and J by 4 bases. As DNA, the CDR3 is TGTGCCAGCAGCTACGAACCAAAAGGACTAGCGGGGGGGCTAGAGACCCAGTACTTC. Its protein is CASSYEPKGLAGGLETQYF.

The CDR3 protein is CATSAAPEDRVSYEQYV. The CDR3 DNA sequence: TGTGCCACCAGTGCCGCACCCGAGGACAGGGTATCCTACGAGCAGTACGTC. The chain joins TRBV24-1 to TRBJ2-7; 8 bases agree with TRBD1. Germline values: CDR1 KGHDR, CDR2 SFDVKD. The CDR3 contains 17 residues. Trimming at V came to 5 bases and at J to 1 base, leaving 12 bases not matched to a gene.

The CDR3 sequence: CASSLSKAKTEAFF. As DNA, the CDR3 is TGTGCCAGCTCACTTTCCAAGGCGAAGACTGAAGCTTTCTTT. The chain uses TRBV18 and TRBJ1-1; no definite D call. Germline V gene data show CDR1 as KGHSH and CDR2 as LQKENI. Trimming shortened V by 4 bases and J by 5 bases, and 14 bases separated the two germline ends. The length of the CDR3 is 14 residues.

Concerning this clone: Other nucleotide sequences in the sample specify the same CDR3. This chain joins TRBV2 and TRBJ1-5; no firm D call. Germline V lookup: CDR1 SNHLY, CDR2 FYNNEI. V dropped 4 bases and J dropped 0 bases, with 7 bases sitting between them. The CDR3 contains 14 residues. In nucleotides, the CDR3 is TGTGCCAGCAGTGTTGGTGGTAGCAATCAGCCCCAGCATTTT. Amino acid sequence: CASSVGGSNQPQHF.

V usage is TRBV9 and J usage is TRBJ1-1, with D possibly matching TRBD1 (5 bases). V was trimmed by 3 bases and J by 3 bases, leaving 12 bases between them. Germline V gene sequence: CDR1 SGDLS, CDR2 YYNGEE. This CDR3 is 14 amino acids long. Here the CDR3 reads CASSAETVYTEAFF. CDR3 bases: TGTGCCAGCAGCGCAGAGACAGTTTACACTGAAGCTTTCTTT.